This T cell receptor (beta chain) was recorded in a study of control samples from healthy donors and cancer patients. CDR1 and CDR2 from the germline V gene are LGHNA and YSLEER. This CDR3 contains 14 residues. Trimming took 2 bases from V and 3 from J, leaving 10 bases between them. Assay: immunoSEQ multiplex PCR; the TCRdb copy retains only in-frame clones and omits some. Of some 66,000 clones listed, roughly 85% are singletons. This sequence was found in a man aged 35-49 years in good health. The chain carries TRBV4-3 and TRBJ1-1; D not resolved. The source material was blood. The CDR3: CASSQRSWDTEAFF. CDR3 sequence (DNA): TGCGCCAGCAGCCAAAGATCTTGGGACACTGAAGCTTTCTTT.